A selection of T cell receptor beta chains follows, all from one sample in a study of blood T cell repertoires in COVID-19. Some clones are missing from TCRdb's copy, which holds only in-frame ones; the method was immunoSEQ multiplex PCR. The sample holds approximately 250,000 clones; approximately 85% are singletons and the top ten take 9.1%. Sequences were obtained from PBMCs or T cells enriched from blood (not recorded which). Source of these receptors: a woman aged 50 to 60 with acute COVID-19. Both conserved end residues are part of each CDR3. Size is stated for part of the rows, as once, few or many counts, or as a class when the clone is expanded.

CDR3 protein: CASSGRQGAQDGELFF; J gene: TRBJ2-2; V gene: TRBV9; clone size: few
CDR3 protein: CASIIPPGGRKNIQYF; J gene: TRBJ2-4; V gene: TRBV12-1; clone size: NA
CDR3 protein: CASSSNGDNEQFF; J gene: TRBJ2-1; V gene: TRBV12-3/TRBV12-4; clone size: NA
CDR3 protein: CASRPTGLGDIQYF; J gene: TRBJ2-4; V gene: TRBV14; clone size: NA
CDR3 protein: CASSLRSFSREKLFF; J gene: TRBJ1-4; V gene: TRBV27; clone size: NA
CDR3 protein: CASSPGTDPTEAFF; J gene: TRBJ1-1; V gene: TRBV18; clone size: NA
CDR3 protein: CASSLGQRGGADTQYF; J gene: TRBJ2-3; V gene: TRBV7-2; clone size: NA
CDR3 protein: CASSWGGTMNTEAFF; J gene: TRBJ1-1; V gene: TRBV6-6; clone size: NA
CDR3 protein: CASSYSRDFGYGYTF; J gene: TRBJ1-2; V gene: TRBV6-2/TRBV6-3; clone size: once
CDR3 protein: CATTPTDRFNQPQHF; J gene: TRBJ1-5; V gene: TRBV10-3; clone size: NA
CDR3 protein: CASSPKRTGINDTQYF; J gene: TRBJ2-3; V gene: TRBV18; clone size: NA
CDR3 protein: CASSSRGDTEAFF; J gene: TRBJ1-1; V gene: TRBV7-6; clone size: NA
CDR3 protein: CASSQLQGSYPSPLHF; J gene: TRBJ1-6; V gene: TRBV14; clone size: NA
CDR3 protein: CASSPPQGMNTEAFF; J gene: TRBJ1-1; V gene: TRBV18; clone size: NA
CDR3 protein: CASSLGQDRQETQYF; J gene: TRBJ2-5; V gene: TRBV11-3; clone size: once
CDR3 protein: CASSQGAQAFF; J gene: TRBJ1-1; V gene: TRBV12-3/TRBV12-4; clone size: few
CDR3 protein: CASSTTGNSYGYTF; J gene: TRBJ1-2; V gene: TRBV5-1; clone size: NA
CDR3 protein: CASSFAGGGGYGYTF; J gene: TRBJ1-2; V gene: TRBV27; clone size: NA
CDR3 protein: CASSSAASGAGELFF; J gene: TRBJ2-2; V gene: TRBV5-1; clone size: few
CDR3 protein: CASSFPNRGSPLHF; J gene: TRBJ1-6; V gene: TRBV6-5; clone size: NA
CDR3 protein: CASSERGSHYNEQFF; J gene: TRBJ2-1; V gene: TRBV5-1; clone size: NA
CDR3 protein: CASSYQTGTSVDEQFF; J gene: TRBJ2-1; V gene: TRBV6-2/TRBV6-3; clone size: NA
CDR3 protein: CAWSRGAFTDTQYF; J gene: TRBJ2-3; V gene: TRBV30; clone size: NA
CDR3 protein: CARAGDNEQYF; J gene: TRBJ2-7; V gene: TRBV19; clone size: NA
CDR3 protein: CASSKGNHRDNYTDTQYF; J gene: TRBJ2-3; V gene: TRBV21-1; clone size: NA
CDR3 protein: CASSSLEARASEAFF; J gene: TRBJ1-1; V gene: TRBV7-2; clone size: NA
CDR3 protein: CASSRTPGTQNTEAFF; J gene: TRBJ1-1; V gene: TRBV4-2; clone size: NA
CDR3 protein: CASSRDRQQNTEAFF; J gene: TRBJ1-1; V gene: TRBV14; clone size: NA
CDR3 protein: CASSRLAGTTNTGELFF; J gene: TRBJ2-2; V gene: TRBV18; clone size: NA
CDR3 protein: CASSPSNEQFF; J gene: TRBJ2-1; V gene: TRBV7-3; clone size: NA
CDR3 protein: CASSGTGSGNTIYF; J gene: TRBJ1-3; V gene: TRBV12-5; clone size: NA
CDR3 protein: CAGVLAGGTDTQYF; J gene: TRBJ2-3; V gene: TRBV6-5; clone size: NA
CDR3 protein: CASSGTGSSSYEQYF; J gene: TRBJ2-7; V gene: TRBV6-2/TRBV6-3; clone size: NA
CDR3 protein: CASSEVVTGTTYGYTF; J gene: TRBJ1-2; V gene: TRBV6-1; clone size: once
CDR3 protein: CASSLTYTEAFF; J gene: TRBJ1-1; V gene: TRBV5-6; clone size: NA
CDR3 protein: CASSPWTSYNEQFF; J gene: TRBJ2-1; V gene: TRBV7-2; clone size: NA
CDR3 protein: CASSRDNEQFF; J gene: TRBJ2-1; V gene: TRBV2; clone size: once
CDR3 protein: CASSPRGQETQYF; J gene: TRBJ2-5; V gene: TRBV7-9; clone size: NA
CDR3 protein: CASNGLAGVAEQFF; J gene: TRBJ2-1; V gene: TRBV6-4; clone size: few
CDR3 protein: CASSTYQGGYGYTF; J gene: TRBJ1-2; V gene: TRBV7-2; clone size: once
CDR3 protein: CASGPGIAGDLDEQFF; J gene: TRBJ2-1; V gene: TRBV12-5; clone size: NA
CDR3 protein: CACGQGGYEQYF; J gene: TRBJ2-7; V gene: TRBV30; clone size: once
CDR3 protein: CSVAYTGNGETQYF; J gene: TRBJ2-5; V gene: TRBV29-1; clone size: NA